The 9 T cell receptor beta chains reported below all come from one sample, sequenced in a study of response to subunit inactivated influenza vaccine. TCRdb redid the calling of the RT-PCR reads with MiXCR, one entry per CDR3 protein. The data show approximately 500,000 distinct CDR3 sequences, with around 13% seen just once and around 12% held by the top ten. The source material was PBMCs from blood, sampled more than 35 days after vaccination. These receptors were obtained from a man between 45 and 60 years old who received an inactivated influenza vaccine.

This chain links TRBV15 with TRBJ2-1, with 11 bases fitting TRBD2. V shed 3 bases, J shed 4 bases, and the junction held 2 bases outside the gene matches. There are 15 residues in the CDR3. Germline values: CDR1 LNHNV, CDR2 YYDKDF (reference sequence). CDR3 DNA: TGTGCCACCAGCAGGACTAGCGGGATGTACAATGAGCAGTTCTTC. This sequence encodes CATSRTSGMYNEQFF.

This clonotype was detected only a few times. V gene TRBV15 combines with J gene TRBJ1-5; D gene ambiguous. V was cut by 0 bases and J by 4 bases, with 16 bases left in between. The germline gives CDR1 LNHNV, CDR2 YYDKDF (reference sequence). This CDR3 spans 17 amino acids. The CDR3 is CATSRDKLLSRNQPQHF. Written as DNA, the CDR3 is TGTGCCACCAGCAGAGATAAGTTGTTAAGTCGGAATCAGCCCCAGCATTTT.

This clonotype occurred a few times. The chain carries TRBV29-1 and TRBJ2-1, with 9 nucleotides matching TRBD2. Germline values: CDR1 SQVTM, CDR2 ANQGSEA. Unmatched junction bases numbered 13, after V lost 4 bases and J lost 6 bases. The CDR3 is 16 residues long. The CDR3 DNA is TGCAGCGTTGGGGGGCTAGAGCGGGAGGTGGGCAATGAGCAGTTCTTC. Protein: CSVGGLEREVGNEQFF.

This chain uses TRBV4-1 with TRBJ2-1, with 12 nucleotides matching TRBD2. With 0 bases clipped from V and 9 bases from J, the junction kept 3 bases outside the gene matches. The CDR3 spans 15 residues. Germline V gene lookup returns CDR1 MGHRA and CDR2 YSYEKL. The DNA of the CDR3 is TGCGCCAGCAGCCAAGAAGGGACTAGCGGGTCTGAGCAGTTCTTC. Translating gives CASSQEGTSGSEQFF.

This clonotype was counted ten times or more. The chain recombines TRBV7-2 with TRBJ2-2, with no clear D. Germline V gene data show CDR1 as SGHTA and CDR2 as FQGNSA. The V end was cut by 6 bases, the J end by 1 base, with 9 bases between. The length of the CDR3 is 14 residues. The DNA for the CDR3 is TGTGCCAGCAGGATTACGCAGAACACCGGGGAGCTGTTTTTT. This translates into CASRITQNTGELFF.

This clonotype was counted between two and nine times. The chain recombines TRBV3-1 with TRBJ1-5, with D hard to call. The CDR3 contains 13 residues. V was trimmed by 1 base and J by 9 bases, leaving 10 bases between them. CDR1 and CDR2 from the germline V gene are LGHDT and YNNKEL (reference sequence). CDR3 nucleotide sequence: TGTGCCAGCAGCCAAGGGCACCGTCCGCCCCAGCATTTT. It specifies CASSQGHRPPQHF.

The V call is TRBV5-6, the J call TRBJ1-2; unclear D gene. V was trimmed by 0 bases and J by 3 bases, leaving 9 bases between them. CDR3 length: 14 amino acids. The germline V gene encodes CDR1 SGHDT and CDR2 YYEEEE. CDR3 protein: CASSLVSGHYGYTF. The DNA for the CDR3 is TGTGCCAGCAGCTTGGTATCAGGACACTATGGCTACACCTTC.

This clonotype was picked up a small number of times. The rearrangement links TRBV4-2 to TRBJ2-1; D may be TRBD1 (5 bases). Per germline, CDR1 LGHNA and CDR2 YNFKEQ. Trimming stripped 1 base from V and 0 bases from J, with 7 bases between. The CDR3 runs to 15 residues. CDR3 sequence: CASSQGTNSYNEQFF. DNA of the CDR3: TGTGCCAGCAGCCAAGGGACAAACTCCTACAATGAGCAGTTCTTC.

The chain couples TRBV5-1 to TRBJ2-4, with D perhaps matching TRBD2 (6 bases). CDR1 is SGHRS, CDR2 YFSETQ, per germline. The CDR3 extends over 14 amino acids. Trimming cost V 0 bases and J 6 bases, with 10 bases left between them. The CDR3, as DNA: TGCGCCAGCAGCTTGGAAGGAGGGAGAAACATTCAGTACTTC. It encodes CASSLEGGRNIQYF.